The clone carrying this T cell receptor (beta chain) has only a few counts. Its antigen is still unknown. The read halts 3 residues ahead of the CDR3 end, with the missing end drawn from the germline J gene. The sample originates from a study of T cell clonality in common variable immunodeficiency. Study outcomes and limitations: Fewer deletions and N-nucleotide insertions were reportedly seen in common variable immunodeficiency TCR beta sequences.

Measured with immunoSEQ multiplex PCR; TCRdb has only the in-frame clones, and not every one. This sample has more than 13,000 clones, each found more than once. Blood came from CVID subjects not ill and not taking immunomodulatory or immunosuppressive medication. The CDR3 is 14 amino acids. Germline lookup yields CDR1 LNHDA and CDR2 SQIVND (reference sequence). Unmatched junction bases numbered 9, after V lost 7 bases and J lost 6 bases. The specimen sequenced was peripheral blood mononuclear cells. V gene TRBV19 combines with J gene TRBJ1-2; TRBD1 agrees at 9 bases. This receptor was identified in a human donor with common variable immunodeficiency. The CDR3 DNA, read in part, is TGTGCCAGTACCCCACAGGGGGCAGTTAATGGC. Residues: CASTPQGAVNG. The complete CDR3 sequence is CASTPQGAVNGYTF.